The subject of this entry is one T cell receptor beta chain. What it binds is not known. During cDNA synthesis, UMIs that each contained a 6-nucleotide sample barcode were added by means of template switching. TCRalpha and TCRbeta cDNA underwent two nested PCRs of about 17 and 10 cycles. From the 5' RACE reads, TCRdb lists one entry per CDR3 protein and no DNA. This repertoire comprises fewer than 200,000 distinct CDR3 sequences; its ten largest clones make up approximately 3%. The CDR3 is 16 residues long. The germline CDR1 and CDR2 sequences are SGDLS and YYNGEE. These data belong to a study of monozygotic twins with inflammatory bowel disease. Findings of the study overall: No difference was seen in repertoire similarity between concordant and discordant twins, possibly from limited power.

This chain joins TRBV9 and TRBJ2-1. This receptor was obtained from a human donor with ulcerative colitis or Crohn's disease, or a healthy co-twin of an affected twin (not recorded which). Sequenced material: blood. This CDR3 is CASSVELTGPYNEQFF.